This T cell receptor (beta chain) originates from a study of blood T cell repertoires in COVID-19 (dated by TCRdb to the early 2020s). About the investigation overall: Samples from collaborators originated in the United States, Italy and Spain and spanned both the acute and convalescent phases of COVID-19. Subjects who had been exposed to COVID-19, were actively infected with it, or had recovered from it provided the deeply sampled blood TCRbeta repertoires that made up the dataset. The material from the prospective study consisted of cDNA or gDNA derived from T cells, B-cell-depleted T cells, or PBMCs. The samples were drawn from the first 160 participants of the ongoing ImmuneRACE study and from 1,254 subjects provided by 6 global collaborators. Where available, HLA class I and class II types were obtained from metadata supplied by the sample provider rather than from assay-based typing. The sample metadata nearly always contained a de-identified subject ID, COVID-19 status, age in years and sex. The repertoires were made available in a free public database intended to serve as a resource for research on the immune response to SARS-CoV-2.

Each collaborating institution followed its own protocols to collect whole blood in K2EDTA tubes. For TCRbeta analysis, collaborator samples were shipped as frozen whole blood, as isolated PBMCs, or as DNA extracted from either sample type. Beyond this particular receptor, the publication reports: How much clinical and demographic metadata was included differed by source and by participant, and the metadata was provided uncurated.

A word on this clone: This receptor's antigen is unknown. No base qualities exist here, and no much larger clone lies one base off it.

TCRbeta CDR3 regions were amplified from genomic DNA using the immunoSEQ Assay, a bias-controlled multiplex PCR. Per the original workflow: Nucleated cell counts per sample were estimated from amplification of reference gene primers within the assay. To quantify the absolute abundance of each unique TCRbeta CDR3 rearrangement, sequence reads were collapsed and filtered. Productive Simpson clonality was computed per sample as the square root of Simpson's diversity index over productive rearrangements. TCRdb provides this immuneACCESS table in a form limited to in-frame rearrangements. Some clones are lacking; in checked studies, under half of them reflect an unresolved V gene, and why the rest are absent is not known. The DNA gave D and trimming, while V, J and clone size come from that table. The sample profile shows about 300,000 clones; about 84% of them were found once. Around 1.5% of the sample is taken by the ten largest.

The CDR3, cysteine through phenylalanine, is 16 amino acids long. Just CDR3 DNA is preserved here, 48 bases in frame from base 1. The germline V gene yields KGHSH for CDR1 and LQKENI for CDR2. After removal of 0 bases from V and 1 base from J, the junction retains 0 bases not matched to a gene. Sequencing input: peripheral blood. The V gene is TRBV18 and the J gene is TRBJ2-7; 13 bases in between match TRBD2. The clonotype originates from a woman between 45 and 60 years old with acute or convalescent COVID-19. The sequenced DNA: TGTGCCAGCTCACCACCGACTAGCGGGGGGTCCTACGAGCAGTACTTC. It translates as CASSPPTSGGSYEQYF. The CDR3 plus the reference TRBV18 and TRBJ2-7 genes for the other parts give the full variable domain: NAGVMQNPRHLVRRRGQEARLRCSPMKGHSHVYWYRQLPEEGLKFMVYLQKENIIDESGMPKERFSAEFPKEGPSILRIQQVVRGDSAAYFCASSPPTSGGSYEQYFGPGTRLTVT.